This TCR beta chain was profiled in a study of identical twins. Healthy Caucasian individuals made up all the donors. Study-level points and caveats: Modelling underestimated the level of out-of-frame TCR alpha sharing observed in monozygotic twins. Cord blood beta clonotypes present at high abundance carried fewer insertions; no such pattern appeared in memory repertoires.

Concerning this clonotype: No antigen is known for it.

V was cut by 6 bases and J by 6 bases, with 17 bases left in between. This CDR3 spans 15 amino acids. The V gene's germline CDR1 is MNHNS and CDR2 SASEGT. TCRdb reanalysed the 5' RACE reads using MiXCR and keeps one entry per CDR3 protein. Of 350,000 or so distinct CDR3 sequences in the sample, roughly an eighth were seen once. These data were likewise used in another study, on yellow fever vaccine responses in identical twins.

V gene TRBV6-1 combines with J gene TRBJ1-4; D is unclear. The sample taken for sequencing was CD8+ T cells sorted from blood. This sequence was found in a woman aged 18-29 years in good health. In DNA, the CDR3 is TGTGCCAGCAGCGTCCCGGCCACAGTTTATGAAAAACTGTTTTTT. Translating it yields CASSVPATVYEKLFF.